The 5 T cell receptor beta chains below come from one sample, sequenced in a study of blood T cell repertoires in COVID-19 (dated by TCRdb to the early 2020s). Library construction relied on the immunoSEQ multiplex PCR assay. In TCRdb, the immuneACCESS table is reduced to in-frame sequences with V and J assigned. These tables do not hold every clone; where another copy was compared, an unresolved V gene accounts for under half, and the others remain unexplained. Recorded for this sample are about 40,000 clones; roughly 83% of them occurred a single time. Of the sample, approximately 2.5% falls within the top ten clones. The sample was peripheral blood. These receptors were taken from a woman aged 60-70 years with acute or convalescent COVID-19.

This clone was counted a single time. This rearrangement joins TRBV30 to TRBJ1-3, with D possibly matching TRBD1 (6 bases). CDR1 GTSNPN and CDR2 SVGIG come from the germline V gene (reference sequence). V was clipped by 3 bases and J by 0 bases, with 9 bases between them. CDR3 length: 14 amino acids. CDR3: CAWSQGGSGNTIYF. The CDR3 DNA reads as TGTGCCTGGAGCCAAGGGGGCTCTGGAAACACCATATATTTT.

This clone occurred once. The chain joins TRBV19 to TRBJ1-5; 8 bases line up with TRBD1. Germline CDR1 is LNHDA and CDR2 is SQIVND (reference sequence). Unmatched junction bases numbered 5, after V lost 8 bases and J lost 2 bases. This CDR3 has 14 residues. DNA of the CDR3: TGTGCCAGTGTGGCGGGACAGGGCAATCAGCCCCAGCATTTT. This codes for CASVAGQGNQPQHF.

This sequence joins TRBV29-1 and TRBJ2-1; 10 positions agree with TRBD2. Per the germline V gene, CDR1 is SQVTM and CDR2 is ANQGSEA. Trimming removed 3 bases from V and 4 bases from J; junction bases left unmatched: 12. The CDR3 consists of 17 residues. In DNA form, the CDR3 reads TGCAGCGTTGAGTCTAGCGGGGGCCCGTTCTTATACAATGAGCAGTTCTTC. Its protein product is CSVESSGGPFLYNEQFF.

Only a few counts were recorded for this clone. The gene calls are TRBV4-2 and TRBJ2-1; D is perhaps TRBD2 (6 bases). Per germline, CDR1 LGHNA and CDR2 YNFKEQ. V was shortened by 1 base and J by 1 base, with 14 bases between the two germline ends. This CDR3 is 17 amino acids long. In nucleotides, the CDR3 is TGTGCCAGCAGCCAAGTGGGGGGAGTAGGGTCCTACAATGAGCAGTTCTTC. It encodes CASSQVGGVGSYNEQFF.

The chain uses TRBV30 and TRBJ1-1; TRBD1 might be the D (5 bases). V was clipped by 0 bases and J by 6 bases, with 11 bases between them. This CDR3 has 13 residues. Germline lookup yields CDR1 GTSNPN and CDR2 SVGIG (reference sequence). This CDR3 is CAWSVLRAAEAFF. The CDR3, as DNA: TGTGCCTGGAGTGTACTCAGGGCTGCTGAAGCTTTCTTT.